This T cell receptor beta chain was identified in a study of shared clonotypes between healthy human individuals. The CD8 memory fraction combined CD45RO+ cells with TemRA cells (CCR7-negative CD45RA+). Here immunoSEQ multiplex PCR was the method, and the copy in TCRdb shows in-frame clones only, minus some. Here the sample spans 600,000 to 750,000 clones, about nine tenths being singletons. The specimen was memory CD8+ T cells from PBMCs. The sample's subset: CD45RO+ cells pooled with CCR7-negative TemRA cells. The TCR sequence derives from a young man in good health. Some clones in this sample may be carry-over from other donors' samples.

CDR3 DNA: TGTGCCAGCAGTGAAGCACAGGGGAGGGGTAGCAATCAGCCCCAGCATTTT. Its protein product is CASSEAQGRGSNQPQHF. The V gene is TRBV6-1, the J gene TRBJ1-5, with TRBD1 matching 7 bases. CDR3 size: 17 residues. The J segment lost 0 bases and the V segment lost 0 bases, leaving 5 bases of the junction unmatched. Germline V gives CDR1 MNHNS, CDR2 SASEGT.